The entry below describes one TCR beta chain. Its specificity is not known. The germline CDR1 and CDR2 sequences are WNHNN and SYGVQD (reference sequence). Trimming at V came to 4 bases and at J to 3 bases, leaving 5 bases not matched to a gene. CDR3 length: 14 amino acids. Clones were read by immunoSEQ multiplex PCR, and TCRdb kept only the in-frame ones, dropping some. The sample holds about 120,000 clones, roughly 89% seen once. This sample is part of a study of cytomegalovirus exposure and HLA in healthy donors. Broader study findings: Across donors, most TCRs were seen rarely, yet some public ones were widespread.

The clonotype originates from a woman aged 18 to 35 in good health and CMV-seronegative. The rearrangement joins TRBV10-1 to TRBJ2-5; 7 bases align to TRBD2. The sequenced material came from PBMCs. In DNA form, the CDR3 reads TGCGCCAGCAGTGCAGGCGGGAGTAAAGAGACCCAGTACTTC. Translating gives CASSAGGSKETQYF.